This section outlines one T cell receptor (beta chain) sequence together with its context. What this receptor recognizes is not known. Within one base of it there is no much larger clone, and no base qualities were kept. These data come from a study of blood T cell repertoires in COVID-19 (dated by TCRdb to about 2020). Regarding the complete study: Samples from collaborators originated in the United States, Italy and Spain and spanned both the acute and convalescent phases of COVID-19. Sample metadata almost always included a de-identified subject ID, COVID-19 status, age in years and sex. The dataset comprised deeply sampled blood TCRbeta repertoires from subjects exposed to, actively infected with, or recovered from COVID-19. Samples were obtained from the ongoing ImmuneRACE study (first 160 participants) and from roughly 1,300 subjects provided by 6 global collaborators. The material from the prospective study consisted of cDNA or gDNA derived from T cells, B-cell-depleted T cells, or PBMCs. Where available, HLA class I and class II types were taken from metadata supplied by the sample provider and were not determined by assay-based typing. The repertoires were released in a freely available public database meant as a resource for research on the immune response to SARS-CoV-2. Overall study outcomes, separate from this receptor: The quantity of clinical and demographic metadata differed by source and by participant and was supplied without curation.

CDR1 is given as SGDLS and CDR2 as YYNGEE, both from the germline V gene. From the cysteine through the phenylalanine, the CDR3 covers 17 amino acids. CDR3 DNA is the only sequence kept; it has 51 bases, read in frame from the first base. V trim: 4 bases; J trim: 0 bases; unmatched bases: 7. Whole blood was collected in K2EDTA tubes by collaborating institutions according to the institutions' own protocols. For TCRbeta analysis, collaborators shipped samples in one of three forms: frozen whole blood, isolated PBMCs, or DNA extracted from either of those sample types. The immunoSEQ Assay, a bias-controlled multiplex PCR, was used to amplify TCRbeta CDR3 regions from genomic DNA. For the original study's pipeline: The number of nucleated cells in each sample was estimated from the amplification of reference gene primers within the assay. To quantify the absolute abundance of each unique TCRbeta CDR3 rearrangement, sequence reads were collapsed and filtered. For each sample, productive Simpson clonality was calculated as the square root of Simpson's diversity index over productive rearrangements. The immuneACCESS repertoire file appears here via TCRdb, limited to in-frame rearrangements. These files lack a portion of the clones; in checked studies, under half of the deficit traces to unresolved V genes, and the cause of the others is not known. V and J calls and clone size are as listed in that table; D and trimming were resolved from the DNA. This sample comprises about 180,000 clones, approximately 87% of them detected only once. Of the sample, more than 20% falls within the top ten clones.

The chain uses TRBV9 and TRBJ2-1; TRBD2 agrees with 10 junctional bases. The receptor was derived from a man aged 65-85 years with active or convalescent COVID-19. Sequencing was done on a sample of peripheral blood. The sequence in DNA is TGTGCCAGCAGCCCGAGACTAGCGGGTAGCTCCTACAATGAGCAGTTCTTC. This gives the protein CASSPRLAGSSYNEQFF. The variable domain in full, with residues beyond the CDR3 obtained from the reference TRBV9 and TRBJ2-1 genes, is DSGVTQTPKHLITATGQRVTLRCSPRSGDLSVYWYQQSLDQGLQFLIQYYNGEERAKGNILERFSAQQFPDLHSELNLSSLELGDSALYFCASSPRLAGSSYNEQFFGPGTRLTVL.